Listed below are T cell receptor beta chains from one sample, sequenced in a study of Graves' ophthalmopathy and Graves' hyperthyroidism. TCRdb reanalysed the multiplex PCR reads using MiXCR and keeps one entry per CDR3 protein. The data contain about 240,000 distinct CDR3 sequences, approximately 42% of them singletons. The specimen was peripheral blood. Receptor source: an adult man with Graves' ophthalmopathy. Both conserved end residues are part of each CDR3. The D gene is left open where the match is weak. Not every row has a clone size; where given, it reads once, few, many or a size class.

V	size	D	J	CDR3	DNA
TRBV2	many	.	TRBJ1-1	CASSDRAEAFF	TGTGCCAGCAGTGACAGGGCTGAAGCTTTCTTT
TRBV15	.	.	TRBJ1-4	CATSRVAGPTNEKLFF	TGTGCCACCAGCAGAGTCGCGGGGCCAACTAATGAAAAACTGTTTTTT
TRBV10-3	few	.	TRBJ1-3	CAISYSPGNSGNTIYF	TGTGCCATCAGTTACTCACCCGGGAACTCTGGAAACACCATATATTTT
TRBV7-2	.	TRBD1	TRBJ2-1	CASSVRTGSYNEQFF	TGTGCCAGCAGCGTTCGGACAGGCTCCTACAATGAGCAGTTCTTC
TRBV12-3/TRBV12-4	.	.	TRBJ1-3	CASRAGVGNTIYF	TGTGCCAGCAGGGCAGGGGTGGGAAACACCATATATTTT
TRBV10-3	.	TRBD1	TRBJ2-7	CASSPRTGVYEQYF	TGTGCCAGCAGTCCCCGGACAGGGGTCTACGAGCAGTACTTC
TRBV30	.	.	TRBJ1-2	CAWSAGEDYGYTF	TGTGCCTGGAGTGCGGGAGAGGACTATGGCTACACCTTC
TRBV20-1	few	.	TRBJ2-2	CSAKGGRDNGELFF	TGCAGTGCAAAAGGTGGCAGGGATAACGGGGAGCTGTTTTTT
TRBV29-1	.	.	TRBJ1-1	CSVHRGNTEAFF	TGCAGCGTCCACAGAGGGAACACTGAAGCTTTCTTT
TRBV29-1	many	.	TRBJ1-6	CSVAEQNNSPLHF	TGCAGCGTTGCCGAACAGAATAATTCACCCCTCCACTTT
TRBV12-3/TRBV12-4	few	.	TRBJ2-5	CASTLRRQETQYF	TGTGCCAGCACCCTTCGGAGACAAGAGACCCAGTACTTC
TRBV10-3	many	.	TRBJ2-5	CAISDWGGPAEQETQYF	TGTGCCATCAGTGACTGGGGAGGTCCCGCGGAGCAAGAGACCCAGTACTTC
TRBV5-1	.	.	TRBJ2-3	CASSPGTSDTQYF	TGCGCCAGCAGCCCTGGTACTAGCGATACGCAGTATTTT
TRBV7-9	few	.	TRBJ1-5	CASSNNKGGNQPQHF	TGTGCCAGCAGTAATAATAAGGGGGGCAATCAGCCCCAGCATTTT
TRBV2	.	.	TRBJ2-7	CASSPGLPSYEQYF	TGTGCCAGCAGCCCGGGACTTCCGTCCTACGAGCAGTACTTC
TRBV12-3/TRBV12-4	.	.	TRBJ1-1	CASGRTMGGTEAFF	TGTGCTAGTGGTCGTACCATGGGTGGCACTGAAGCTTTCTTT
TRBV20-1	.	.	TRBJ1-2	CSASLGRHPYGYTF	TGCAGTGCTAGTCTCGGACGGCACCCCTATGGCTACACCTTC
TRBV19	few	.	TRBJ1-6	CASSMGRNNSPLHF	TGTGCCAGTAGTATGGGACGGAATAATTCACCCCTCCACTTT
TRBV12-3/TRBV12-4	.	.	TRBJ2-5	CASSSGRRGTQYF	TGTGCCAGCAGCTCGGGCCGTCGGGGGACCCAGTACTTC
TRBV7-8	many	.	TRBJ1-1	CASSLSRQNTEAFF	TGTGCCAGCAGCTTATCGAGACAGAACACTGAAGCTTTCTTT
TRBV12-3/TRBV12-4	.	.	TRBJ1-2	CASVDAGVEYGYTF	TGTGCCAGCGTAGATGCGGGGGTGGAGTATGGCTACACCTTC
TRBV7-2	.	TRBD2	TRBJ2-7	CATGVLAGGLEQYF	TGTGCCACCGGAGTACTAGCGGGGGGGCTCGAGCAGTACTTC
TRBV2	.	.	TRBJ2-2	CASSEWTVTGELFF	TGTGCCAGCAGTGAATGGACAGTTACCGGGGAGCTGTTTTTT
TRBV7-9	.	.	TRBJ1-1	CANTPGQNQAFF	TGTGCCAACACCCCCGGACAGAATCAAGCTTTCTTT
TRBV19	many	.	TRBJ2-7	CASKGSNLAEQYF	TGTGCCAGTAAGGGATCGAACCTGGCCGAGCAGTACTTC
TRBV7-6	.	.	TRBJ2-3	CASSWAATDTQYF	TGTGCCAGCAGCTGGGCGGCCACAGATACGCAGTATTTT
TRBV11-2	.	.	TRBJ2-7	CASSKTRGGNYEQYF	TGTGCCAGCAGCAAAACACGCGGGGGCAATTACGAGCAGTACTTC
TRBV10-3	.	TRBD2	TRBJ2-3	CAITGLAGADTQYF	TGTGCCATCACCGGACTAGCGGGAGCCGATACGCAGTATTTT
TRBV10-3	.	.	TRBJ2-7	CAIGGSYNEQYF	TGTGCCATAGGCGGCTCCTACAATGAGCAGTACTTC
TRBV29-1	once	.	TRBJ2-7	CSARDGEYEQYF	TGCAGCGCACGGGACGGGGAGTACGAGCAGTACTTC
TRBV7-9	many	TRBD1	TRBJ1-2	CASSAPNDGQGIYGYTF	TGTGCCAGCAGCGCACCCAACGATGGACAGGGAATTTATGGCTACACCTTC
TRBV9	.	TRBD2	TRBJ2-7	CASSPRLAGGTEQYF	TGTGCCAGCAGCCCGAGACTAGCGGGAGGGACCGAGCAGTACTTC
TRBV19	.	.	TRBJ1-2	CASTNTPGRGDSNYGYTF	TGTGCCAGTACCAACACGCCGGGAAGGGGCGATTCTAACTATGGCTACACCTTC
TRBV6-6	.	TRBD1	TRBJ2-7	CASTDEGQGVHEQYF	TGTGCCAGCACCGATGAGGGACAGGGTGTCCACGAGCAGTACTTC
TRBV20-1	.	TRBD2	TRBJ2-5	CSARGLAGVVEETQYF	TGCAGTGCTAGGGGACTAGCGGGAGTAGTTGAGGAGACCCAGTACTTC
TRBV7-9	few	TRBD1	TRBJ1-1	CASRPNRGDTEAFF	TGTGCCAGCAGGCCGAACAGGGGGGACACTGAAGCTTTCTTT
TRBV20-1	.	TRBD1	TRBJ1-5	CSASPGGWGNQPQHF	TGCAGTGCTAGCCCAGGGGGCTGGGGCAATCAGCCCCAGCATTTT
TRBV20-1	.	.	TRBJ2-7	CSARGPLTGMSSYEQYF	TGCAGTGCTAGAGGCCCCTTAACAGGGATGAGCTCCTACGAGCAGTACTTC
TRBV10-3	.	.	TRBJ1-1	CAISEGGRGGTEAFF	TGTGCCATCAGTGAGGGGGGCAGGGGTGGCACTGAAGCTTTCTTT
TRBV10-3	.	.	TRBJ1-1	CASTQTESDTEAFF	TGTGCCAGCACCCAGACAGAAAGCGACACTGAAGCTTTCTTT
TRBV5-4	few	TRBD2	TRBJ2-5	CASSTRLAGKETQYF	TGTGCCAGCAGCACCCGACTAGCGGGGAAAGAGACCCAGTACTTC
TRBV25-1	.	.	TRBJ2-3	CASSRDTGTDTQYF	TGTGCCAGCAGTCGGGACACAGGGACAGATACGCAGTATTTT
TRBV5-1	.	.	TRBJ2-7	CASSVAPTEQYF	TGCGCCAGCAGCGTGGCCCCTACTGAGCAGTACTTC
TRBV9	few	.	TRBJ2-7	CASSATPDGTYEQYF	TGTGCCAGCAGCGCCACACCGGACGGGACCTACGAGCAGTACTTC
TRBV5-5	few	.	TRBJ1-1	CASSWGGGQNTEAFF	TGTGCCAGCAGCTGGGGCGGGGGTCAGAACACTGAAGCTTTCTTT
TRBV29-1	.	.	TRBJ1-1	CSVGEGTGTEAFF	TGCAGCGTCGGGGAGGGGACGGGCACTGAAGCTTTCTTT
TRBV7-9	few	.	TRBJ1-2	CASSLILLGRQHPNYGYTF	TGTGCCAGCAGCTTAATCCTACTAGGAAGACAGCACCCTAACTATGGCTACACCTTC
TRBV2	few	.	TRBJ2-7	CASSDLSPRQYF	TGTGCCAGCAGTGACCTCTCCCCCAGGCAGTACTTC
TRBV2	few	.	TRBJ1-5	CASSEGRDSNQPQHF	TGTGCCAGCAGTGAGGGCAGAGATAGCAATCAGCCCCAGCATTTT
TRBV7-8	.	.	TRBJ2-7	CASSRAGRSSYEQYF	TGTGCCAGCAGCAGAGCTGGCAGATCCTCCTACGAGCAGTACTTC
TRBV2	.	.	TRBJ1-4	CASSVGETNEKLFF	TGTGCCAGCAGCGTAGGGGAGACTAATGAAAAACTGTTTTTT